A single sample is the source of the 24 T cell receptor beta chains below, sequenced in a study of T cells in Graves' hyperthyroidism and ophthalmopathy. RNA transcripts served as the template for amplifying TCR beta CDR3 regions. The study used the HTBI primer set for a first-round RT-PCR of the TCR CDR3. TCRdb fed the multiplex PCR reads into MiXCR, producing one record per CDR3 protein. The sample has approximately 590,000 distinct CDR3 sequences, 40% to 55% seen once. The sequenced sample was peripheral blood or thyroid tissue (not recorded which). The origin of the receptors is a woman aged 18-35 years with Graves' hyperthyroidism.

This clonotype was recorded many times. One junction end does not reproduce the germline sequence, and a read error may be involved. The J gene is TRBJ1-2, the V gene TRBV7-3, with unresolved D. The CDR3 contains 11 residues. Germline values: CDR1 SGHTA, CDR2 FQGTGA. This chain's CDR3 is CASSSGGLHSF. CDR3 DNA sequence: TGTGCCAGCAGCTCAGGTGGTCTCCACTCCTTC. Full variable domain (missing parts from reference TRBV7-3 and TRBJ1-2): GAGVSQTPSNKVTEKGKYVELRCDPISGHTALYWYRQSLGQGPEFLIYFQGTGAADDSGLPNDRFFAVRPEGSVSTLKIQRTERGDSAVYLCASSSGGLHSFGSGTRLTVV.

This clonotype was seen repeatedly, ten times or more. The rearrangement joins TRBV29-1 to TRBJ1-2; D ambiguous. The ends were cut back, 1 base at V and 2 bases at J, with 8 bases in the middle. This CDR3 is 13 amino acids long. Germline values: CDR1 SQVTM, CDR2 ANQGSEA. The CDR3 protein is CSVEVGFNYGYTF. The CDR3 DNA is TGCAGCGTTGAAGTGGGATTCAACTATGGCTACACCTTC.

This CDR3 is CATSEPGTGEFGYYGYTF. The CDR3 DNA reads TGTGCCACCAGTGAGCCCGGGACAGGGGAGTTCGGTTACTATGGCTACACCTTC. The chain is built from TRBV24-1 and TRBJ1-2; 10 positions match TRBD1. The V gene end was trimmed by 4 bases and the J gene end by 3 bases; junction bases not matched to a gene: 13. Germline CDR1 reads KGHDR; CDR2 reads SFDVKD. This CDR3 is 18 amino acids long.

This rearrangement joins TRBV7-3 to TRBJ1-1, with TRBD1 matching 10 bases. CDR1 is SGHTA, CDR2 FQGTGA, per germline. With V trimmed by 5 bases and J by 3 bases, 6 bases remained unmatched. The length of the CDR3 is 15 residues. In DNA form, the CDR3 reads TGTGCCAGCAGCGGGGGACAGGGGTCGGACACTGAAGCTTTCTTT. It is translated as CASSGGQGSDTEAFF.

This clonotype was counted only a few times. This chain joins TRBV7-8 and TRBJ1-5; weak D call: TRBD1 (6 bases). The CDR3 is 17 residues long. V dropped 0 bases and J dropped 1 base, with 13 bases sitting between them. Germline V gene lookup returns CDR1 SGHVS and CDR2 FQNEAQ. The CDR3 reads CASSLAWGGASNQPQHF. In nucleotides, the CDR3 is TGTGCCAGCAGCTTAGCGTGGGGGGGCGCAAGCAATCAGCCCCAGCATTTT. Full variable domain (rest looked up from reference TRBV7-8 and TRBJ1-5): GAGVSQSPRYKVAKRGQDVALRCDPISGHVSLFWYQQALGQGPEFLTYFQNEAQLDKSGLPSDRFFAERPEGSVSTLKIQRTQQEDSAVYLCASSLAWGGASNQPQHFGDGTRLSIL.

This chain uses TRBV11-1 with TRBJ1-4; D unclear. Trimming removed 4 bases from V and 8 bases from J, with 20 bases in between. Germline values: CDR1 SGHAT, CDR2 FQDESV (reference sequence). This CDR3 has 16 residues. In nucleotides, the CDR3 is TGTGCCAGCAGCTCCCTCTTCGGGGTAGTGGGCGAAAAACTGTTTTTT. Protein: CASSSLFGVVGEKLFF.

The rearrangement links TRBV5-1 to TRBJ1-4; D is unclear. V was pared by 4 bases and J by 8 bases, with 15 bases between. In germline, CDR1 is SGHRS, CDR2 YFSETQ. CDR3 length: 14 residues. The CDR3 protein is CASSPGGFGEKLFF. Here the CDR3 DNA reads TGCGCCAGCAGCCCGGGTGGGTTCGGCGAAAAACTGTTTTTT.

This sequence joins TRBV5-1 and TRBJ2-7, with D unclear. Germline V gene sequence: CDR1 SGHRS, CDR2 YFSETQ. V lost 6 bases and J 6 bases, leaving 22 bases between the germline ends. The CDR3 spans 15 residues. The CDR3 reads CASNKGDPVLGEQYF. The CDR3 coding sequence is TGCGCCAGCAACAAAGGCGACCCGGTTTTGGGCGAGCAGTACTTC.

The CDR3 protein is CASRTSGRPNEQYF. CDR3 nucleotides: TGCGCCAGCAGGACTAGCGGGAGGCCAAACGAGCAGTACTTC. V usage is TRBV5-1 and J usage is TRBJ2-7, with 13 bases fitting TRBD2. There are 14 residues in the CDR3. Trimming took 5 bases from V and 5 from J; bases not matched to a gene: 4. Germline lookup yields CDR1 SGHRS and CDR2 YFSETQ.

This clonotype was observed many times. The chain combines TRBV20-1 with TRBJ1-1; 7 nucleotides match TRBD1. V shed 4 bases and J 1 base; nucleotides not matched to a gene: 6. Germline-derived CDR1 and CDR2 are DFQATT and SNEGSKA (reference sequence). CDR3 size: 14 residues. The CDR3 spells CSAIRWTGNTEAFF. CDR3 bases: TGCAGTGCTATCCGTTGGACAGGGAACACTGAAGCTTTCTTT.

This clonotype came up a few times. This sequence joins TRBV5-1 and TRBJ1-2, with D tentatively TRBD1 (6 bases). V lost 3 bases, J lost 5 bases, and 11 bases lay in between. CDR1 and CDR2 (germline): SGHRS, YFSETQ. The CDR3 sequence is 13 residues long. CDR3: CASSSDRPYGYTF. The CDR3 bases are TGCGCCAGCAGCTCGGACAGACCTTATGGCTACACCTTC.

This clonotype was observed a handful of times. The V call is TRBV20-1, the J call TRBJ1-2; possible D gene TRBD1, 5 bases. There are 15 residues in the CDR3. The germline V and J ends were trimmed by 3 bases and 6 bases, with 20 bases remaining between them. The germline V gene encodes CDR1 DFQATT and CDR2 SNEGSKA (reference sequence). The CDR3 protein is CSASGAETGRNGYTF. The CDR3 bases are TGCAGTGCTAGTGGAGCGGAAACAGGTAGAAATGGCTACACCTTC.

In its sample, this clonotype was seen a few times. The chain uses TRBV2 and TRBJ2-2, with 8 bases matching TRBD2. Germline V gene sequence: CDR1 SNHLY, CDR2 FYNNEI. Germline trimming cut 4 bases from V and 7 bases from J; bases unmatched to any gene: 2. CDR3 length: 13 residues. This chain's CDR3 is CASSVAGLGELFF. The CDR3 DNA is TGTGCCAGCAGTGTAGCGGGACTCGGGGAGCTGTTTTTT.

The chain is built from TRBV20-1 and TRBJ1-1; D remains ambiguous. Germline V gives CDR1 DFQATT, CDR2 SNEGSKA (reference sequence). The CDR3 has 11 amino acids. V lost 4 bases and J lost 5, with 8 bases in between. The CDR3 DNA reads TGCAGTGCTAAGTATCAAACTGAAGCTTTCTTT. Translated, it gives CSAKYQTEAFF.

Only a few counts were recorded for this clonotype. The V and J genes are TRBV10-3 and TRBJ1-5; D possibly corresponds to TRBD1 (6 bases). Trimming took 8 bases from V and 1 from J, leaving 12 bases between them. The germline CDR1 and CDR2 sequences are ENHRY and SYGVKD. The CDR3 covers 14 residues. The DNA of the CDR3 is TGTGCCATCCGAGGGGGGGGAAGCAATCAGCCCCAGCATTTT. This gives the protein CAIRGGGSNQPQHF.

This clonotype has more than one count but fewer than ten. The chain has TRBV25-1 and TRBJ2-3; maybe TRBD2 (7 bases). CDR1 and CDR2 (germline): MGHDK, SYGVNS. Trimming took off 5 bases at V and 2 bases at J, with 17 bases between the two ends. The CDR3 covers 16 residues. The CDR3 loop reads CASSLLGGGNTDTQYF. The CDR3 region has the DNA TGTGCCAGCAGTCTATTGGGGGGGGGCAACACAGATACGCAGTATTTT.

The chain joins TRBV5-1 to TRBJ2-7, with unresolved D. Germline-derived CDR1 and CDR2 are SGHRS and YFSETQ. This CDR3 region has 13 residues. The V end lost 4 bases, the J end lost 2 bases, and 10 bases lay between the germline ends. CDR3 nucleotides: TGCGCCAGCAGCGTGGGGAACCCCTACGAGCAGTACTTC. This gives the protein CASSVGNPYEQYF.

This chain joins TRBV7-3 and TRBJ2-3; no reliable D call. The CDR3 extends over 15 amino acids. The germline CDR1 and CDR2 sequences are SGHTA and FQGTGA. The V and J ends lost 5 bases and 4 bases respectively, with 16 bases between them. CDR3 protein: CASSQGPVNADTQYF. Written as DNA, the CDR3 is TGTGCCAGCAGCCAAGGGCCAGTAAACGCAGATACGCAGTATTTT. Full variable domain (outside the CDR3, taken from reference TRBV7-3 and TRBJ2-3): GAGVSQTPSNKVTEKGKYVELRCDPISGHTALYWYRQSLGQGPEFLIYFQGTGAADDSGLPNDRFFAVRPEGSVSTLKIQRTERGDSAVYLCASSQGPVNADTQYFGPGTRLTVL.

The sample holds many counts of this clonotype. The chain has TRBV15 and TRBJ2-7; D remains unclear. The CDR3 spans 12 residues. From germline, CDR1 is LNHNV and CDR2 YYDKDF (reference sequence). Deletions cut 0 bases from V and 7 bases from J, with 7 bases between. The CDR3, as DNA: TGTGCCACCAGCAGAGATCCTGGGGAGCAGTACTTC. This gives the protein CATSRDPGEQYF.

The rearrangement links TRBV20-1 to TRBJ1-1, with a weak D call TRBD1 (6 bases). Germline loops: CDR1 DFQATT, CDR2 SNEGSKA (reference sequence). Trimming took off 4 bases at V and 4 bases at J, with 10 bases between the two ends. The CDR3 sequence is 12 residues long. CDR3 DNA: TGCAGTGCTATTCAGGGGTTCACTGAAGCTTTCTTT. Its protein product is CSAIQGFTEAFF.

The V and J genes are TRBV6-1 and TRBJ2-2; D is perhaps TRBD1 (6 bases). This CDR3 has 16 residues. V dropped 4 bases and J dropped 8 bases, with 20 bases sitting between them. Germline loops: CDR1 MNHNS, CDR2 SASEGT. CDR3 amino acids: CASSGPGASSTGELFF. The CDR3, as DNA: TGTGCCAGCAGTGGCCCAGGGGCCTCCTCGACTGGGGAGCTGTTTTTT.

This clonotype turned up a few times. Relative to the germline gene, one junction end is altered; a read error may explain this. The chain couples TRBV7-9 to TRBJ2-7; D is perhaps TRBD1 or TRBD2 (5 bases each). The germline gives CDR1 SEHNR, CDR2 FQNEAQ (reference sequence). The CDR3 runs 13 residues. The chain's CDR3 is CASSQGAEGEQYF. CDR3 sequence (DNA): TGCGCCAGCAGCCAAGGGGCCGAGGGCGAGCAGTACTTC.

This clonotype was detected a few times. This CDR3 reads CASSRASGDLNTGELFF. For the CDR3, the DNA is TGTGCCAGTAGTAGGGCTAGCGGAGACCTGAACACCGGGGAGCTGTTTTTT. This chain joins TRBV7-3 and TRBJ2-2; 7 bases agree with TRBD2. This CDR3 contains 17 residues. J gave up 1 base and V 9 bases, and 14 bases lay outside the gene matches. Germline CDR1 reads SGHTA; CDR2 reads FQGTGA.

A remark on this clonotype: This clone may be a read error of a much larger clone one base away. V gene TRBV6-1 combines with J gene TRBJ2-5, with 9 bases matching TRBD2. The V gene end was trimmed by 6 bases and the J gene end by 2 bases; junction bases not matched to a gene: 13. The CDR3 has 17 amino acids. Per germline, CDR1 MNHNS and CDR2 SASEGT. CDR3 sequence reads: CASREGTGTSLQETQYF. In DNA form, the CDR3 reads TGTGCCAGCAGGGAGGGGACCGGGACTAGCCTTCAAGAGACCCAGTACTTC.